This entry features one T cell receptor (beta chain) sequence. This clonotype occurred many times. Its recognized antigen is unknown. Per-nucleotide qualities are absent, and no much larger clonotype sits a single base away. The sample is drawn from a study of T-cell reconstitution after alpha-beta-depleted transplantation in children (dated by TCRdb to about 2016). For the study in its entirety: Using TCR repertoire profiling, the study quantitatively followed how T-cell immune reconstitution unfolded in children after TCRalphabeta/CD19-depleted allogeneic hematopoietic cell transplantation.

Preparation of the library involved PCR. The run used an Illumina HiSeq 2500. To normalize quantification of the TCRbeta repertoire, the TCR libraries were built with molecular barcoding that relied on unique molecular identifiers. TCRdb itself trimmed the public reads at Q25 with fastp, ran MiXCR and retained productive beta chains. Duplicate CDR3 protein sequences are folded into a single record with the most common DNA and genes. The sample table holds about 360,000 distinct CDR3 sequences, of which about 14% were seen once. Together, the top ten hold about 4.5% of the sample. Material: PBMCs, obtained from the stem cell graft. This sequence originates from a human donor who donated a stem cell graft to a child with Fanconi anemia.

The CDR3 protein is CASSPGQRPNTEAFF. The nucleotides are TGTGCCAGCTCCCCCGGACAGAGACCGAACACTGAAGCTTTCTTT. The sequence links TRBV18 to TRBJ1-1; TRBD1 is a possible D gene, resting on 6 matching bases. Trimming at the junction amounts to 6 bases on V and 1 base on J, and the germline ends lie 15 bases apart. The CDR3 holds 15 amino acids from the cysteine to the phenylalanine. Kept here is only the CDR3 DNA, which spans 45 bases and is read in frame from base 1. The germline V gene specifies KGHSH as CDR1 and LQKENI as CDR2.